This T cell receptor (beta chain) is from a study of early T cells in non-severe SARS-CoV-2 infection. Study-level information: Sequencing targeted bulk RNA from unsorted whole blood, leaving chains unpaired.

The length of the CDR3 is 14 residues. The germline CDR1 and CDR2 sequences are SGHNT and YYREEE (reference sequence). Researchers tagged individual cDNA molecules with unique molecular identifiers. From the 5' RACE reads, TCRdb called clonotypes with MiXCR, one entry per CDR3 protein. The data show about 130,000 distinct CDR3 sequences, 15% seen once. As concerns this clonotype: Being one base from a much bigger clone, this may be a read error.

Sequenced material: whole blood. This clonotype was obtained from an adult who was a healthcare worker with PCR-confirmed SARS-CoV-2 infection or an uninfected control (not recorded which). J is TRBJ1-6 and V is TRBV5-4; no clear D. CDR3 bases: TGTGCCGGCAGCTTGGACCCGAACAATTCACCCCTCCACTTT. The encoded protein is CAGSLDPNNSPLHF.